Below, 5 T cell receptor beta chains from the same sample are listed, as sequenced in a study of cytomegalovirus exposure and HLA in healthy donors. 60 Vbeta and 13 Jbeta primers were used in PCR. The repertoire was sequenced with immunoSEQ multiplex PCR; TCRdb's copy has only in-frame clones and lacks some. The sample has about 160,000 clones, roughly four fifths seen once. The sequenced material came from PBMCs. These receptors all stem from a man aged 50-59 years in good health and CMV-seropositive.

As for this clone: One end of the junction does not line up with germline, which may come from a read error. The CDR3 region has the DNA TGTGCTAGCAGCTTAGGAAAAAAAGCGGGAGGATTATCCCACGAGCAGTACTTC. It yields the protein CASSLGKKAGGLSHEQYF. The chain is built from TRBV7-7 and TRBJ2-7, with TRBD2 identical over 9 bases. CDR3 length: 18 residues. Germline CDR1 and CDR2: SSHAT and FNYEAQ (reference sequence).

This clone has only one observation. This chain's CDR3 is CASSEGLAGAPYNEQFF. The CDR3 coding sequence is TGTGCCAGCAGCGAGGGACTAGCTGGGGCACCCTACAATGAGCAGTTCTTC. The gene calls are TRBV9 and TRBJ2-1; the match to TRBD2 covers 9 bases. Germline loops: CDR1 SGDLS, CDR2 YYNGEE. This CDR3 contains 17 residues. V lost 3 bases and J lost 2; bases outside the gene matches: 9.

The gene calls are TRBV5-1 and TRBJ2-1; a weak D match, TRBD2 (6 bases). From germline, CDR1 is SGHRS and CDR2 YFSETQ. V shed 0 bases and J shed 9 bases, with 16 bases lying between them. CDR3 size: 15 residues. This chain's CDR3 is CASSLAADGGGEQFF. CDR3 DNA: TGCGCCAGCAGCTTGGCGGCCGACGGGGGAGGTGAGCAGTTCTTC.

V gene TRBV27 combines with J gene TRBJ2-7; D is unclear. This CDR3 region has 13 residues. Germline V gene sequence: CDR1 MNHEY, CDR2 SMNVEV (reference sequence). Trimming shortened V by 2 bases and J by 1 base, and 6 bases separated the two germline ends. The CDR3 protein is CASSLGRSYEQYF. CDR3 coding DNA: TGTGCCAGCAGTTTAGGCAGGTCCTACGAGCAGTACTTC.

This sequence joins TRBV5-1 and TRBJ1-4; 10 bases agree with TRBD1. V gave up 4 bases and J gave up 12 bases; unmatched junction bases: 15. CDR1 is SGHRS and CDR2 is YFSETQ in the germline V gene. The CDR3 loop spans 16 amino acids. The CDR3 loop is CASSSGQGGVRGELFF. For the CDR3, the DNA is TGCGCCAGCAGCAGCGGACAGGGGGGCGTGAGGGGGGAACTGTTTTTT.